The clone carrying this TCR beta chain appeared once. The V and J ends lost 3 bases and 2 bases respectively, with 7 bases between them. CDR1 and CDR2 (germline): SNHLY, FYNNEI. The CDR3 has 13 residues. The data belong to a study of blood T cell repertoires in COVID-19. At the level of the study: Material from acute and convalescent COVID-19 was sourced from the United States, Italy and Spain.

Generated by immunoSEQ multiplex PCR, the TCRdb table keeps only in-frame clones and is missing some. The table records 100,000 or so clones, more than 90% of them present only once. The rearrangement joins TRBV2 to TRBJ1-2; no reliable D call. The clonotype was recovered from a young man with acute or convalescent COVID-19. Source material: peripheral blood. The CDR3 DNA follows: TGTGCCAGCAGTGACATCCTAAACTATGGCTACACCTTC. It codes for CASSDILNYGYTF.